The entry below gives a single T cell receptor (beta chain) sequence along with its context. Its antigen is undetermined. A multiplex PCR was run with 60 Vbeta primers and 13 Jbeta primers. Sequenced by immunoSEQ multiplex PCR; TCRdb stores in-frame clones only, minus some. The table lists 99,000 or so clones, about 79% of them singletons, with under 4% in the top ten. The source of the sample is a study of cytomegalovirus exposure and HLA in healthy donors. V shed 1 base and J shed 3 bases, with 7 bases lying between them. The CDR3 spans 13 residues. Germline lookup yields CDR1 LGHNT and CDR2 FRNRAP. General observations from the study: Upon later analysis, TCR association rates were observed to vary by HLA locus, being highest for DRB1 and lowest for HLA-C. An analysis was carried out later, and it reportedly showed fewer N-insertions in an Asian-associated ancestry cluster than the approximately 670-donor mean. Using the classifier, cytomegalovirus status was reportedly diagnosed with high specificity and sensitivity. Most of the TCR beta V segments (in an earlier analysis) were productive either about 87% or about 30% of the time.

Input material: PBMCs. The chain is built from TRBV12-5 and TRBJ2-7; D is uncertain. The sequence derives from a male donor in good health and CMV-seropositive. The CDR3 reads CASGLGRLYEQYF. CDR3 coding DNA: TGTGCTAGTGGTTTGGGCCGACTCTACGAGCAGTACTTC.